This section outlines one T cell receptor beta chain sequence together with its context. This entry is derived from a study of blood T cell repertoires in COVID-19. On the study more broadly: Material from acute and convalescent COVID-19 was sourced from the United States, Italy and Spain.

Participant age was roughly 18 to 100 years, and participants resided in approximately 25 US areas. In assigning cohorts, the study relied on participant-reported clinical history. How the authors handled the data: Using reference gene primer amplification, nucleated cell counts were estimated. Method: immunoSEQ multiplex PCR; TCRdb's copy keeps in-frame clones and lacks some. Clonal size and the V and J genes are those of that table, whereas D and trimming came from the DNA. There are more than 300,000 clones in the sample; 70% to 90% occur only once, and approximately 1.2% lies in the top ten. The ends were cut back, 3 bases at V and 4 bases at J, with 18 bases in the middle. Germline-derived CDR1 and CDR2 are SNHLY and FYNNEI. This CDR3 has 16 amino acids.

This clonotype was sampled from a young woman who had recovered from COVID-19. Material for sequencing was PBMCs or T cells enriched from blood (not recorded which). This chain links TRBV2 with TRBJ2-5, with D perhaps matching TRBD2 (6 bases). The CDR3 sequence is CASSDWESGFRETQYF. The CDR3 DNA follows: TGTGCCAGCAGTGATTGGGAAAGCGGGTTCAGAGAGACCCAGTACTTC. The full variable domain, rest sourced from reference TRBV2 and TRBJ2-5, is EPEVTQTPSHQVTQMGQEVILRCVPISNHLYFYWYRQILGQKVEFLVSFYNNEISEKSEIFDDQFSVERPDGSNFTLKIRSTKLEDSAMYFCASSDWESGFRETQYFGPGTRLLVL.